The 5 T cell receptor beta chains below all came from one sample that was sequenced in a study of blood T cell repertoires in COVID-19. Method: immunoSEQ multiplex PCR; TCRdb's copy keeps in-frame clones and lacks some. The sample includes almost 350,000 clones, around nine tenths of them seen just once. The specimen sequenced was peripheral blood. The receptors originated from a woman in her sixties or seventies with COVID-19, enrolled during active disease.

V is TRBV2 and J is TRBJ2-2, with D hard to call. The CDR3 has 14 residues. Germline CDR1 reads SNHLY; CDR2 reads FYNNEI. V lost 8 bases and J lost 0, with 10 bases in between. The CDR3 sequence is CASVTRANTGELFF. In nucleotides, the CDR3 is TGTGCCAGCGTTACCCGAGCGAACACCGGGGAGCTGTTTTTT.

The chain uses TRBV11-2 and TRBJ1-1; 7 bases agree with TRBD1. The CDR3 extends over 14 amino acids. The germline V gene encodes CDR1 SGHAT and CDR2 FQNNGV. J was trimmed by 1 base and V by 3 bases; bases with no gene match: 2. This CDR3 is CASSFTGANTEAFF. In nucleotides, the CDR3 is TGTGCCAGCAGCTTTACAGGGGCGAACACTGAAGCTTTCTTT. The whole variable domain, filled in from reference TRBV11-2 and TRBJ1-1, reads EAGVAQSPRYKIIEKRQSVAFWCNPISGHATLYWYQQILGQGPKLLIQFQNNGVVDDSQLPKDRFSAERLKGVDSTLKIQPAKLEDSAVYLCASSFTGANTEAFFGQGTRLTVV.

The CDR3 nucleotides are TGTGCCAGCAGCTTAAAAACGCAGGGCCCCTACACTGAAGCTTTCTTT. It encodes CASSLKTQGPYTEAFF. V is TRBV7-9 and J is TRBJ1-1; the D gene is possibly TRBD1 (5 bases). Germline lookup yields CDR1 SEHNR and CDR2 FQNEAQ (reference sequence). CDR3 length: 16 residues. V lost 2 bases to trimming and J lost 3 bases, with 16 bases between them. The full variable domain, its missing parts supplied by reference TRBV7-9 and TRBJ1-1, is DTGVSQNPRHKITKRGQNVTFRCDPISEHNRLYWYRQTLGQGPEFLTYFQNEAQLEKSRLLSDRFSAERPKGSFSTLEIQRTEQGDSAMYLCASSLKTQGPYTEAFFGQGTRLTVV.

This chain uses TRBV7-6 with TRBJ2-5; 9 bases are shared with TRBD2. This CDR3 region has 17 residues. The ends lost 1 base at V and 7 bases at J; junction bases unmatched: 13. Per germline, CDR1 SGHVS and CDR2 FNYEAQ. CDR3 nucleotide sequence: TGTGCCAGCAGCTTAGGGCTGTCGGCGGGGGGGCCCGGGACCCAGTACTTC. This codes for CASSLGLSAGGPGTQYF.

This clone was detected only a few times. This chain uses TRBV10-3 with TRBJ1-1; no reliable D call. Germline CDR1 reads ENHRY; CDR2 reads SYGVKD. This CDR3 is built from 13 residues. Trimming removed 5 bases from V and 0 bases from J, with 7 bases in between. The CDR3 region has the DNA TGTGCCATCAGTCGGGAGATGAACACTGAAGCTTTCTTT. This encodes CAISREMNTEAFF.